The rows below give T cell receptor beta chains drawn from one sample of a study of OX40 agonist ivuxolimab in advanced cancers. The assay was immunoSEQ multiplex PCR, and TCRdb's table has in-frame clones only and misses some. The data show about 62,000 clones, around 80% seen once. The specimen comprised CD4+ or CD8+ T cells sorted from blood, sampled in a trial of the OX40 agonist ivuxolimab. Source of these receptors: an adult with an advanced solid tumor such as melanoma, head and neck, liver or kidney cancer. Both conserved end residues are part of each CDR3. A D gene is named only where the DNA matches it firmly. Clone size is stated in some rows and not others, as once, few, many or a class when expanded.

abundance | j_gene | v_gene | d_gene | CDR3nt | CDR3aa
. | TRBJ2-7 | TRBV4-1 | . | TGCGCCAGCAGCCAAGAGCAGGGAGGTCAGTACGAGCAGTACTTC | CASSQEQGGQYEQYF
. | TRBJ1-5 | TRBV5-6 | TRBD1 | TGTGCCAGCAGCTTGAGGGTGACAGGGGAAAGCAATCAGCCCCAGCATTTT | CASSLRVTGESNQPQHF
. | TRBJ1-3 | TRBV13 | . | TGTGCCAGCTCCGCGGGGACCATCTCTGGAAACACCATATATTTT | CASSAGTISGNTIYF
. | TRBJ1-2 | TRBV28 | TRBD1 | TGTGCCAGCAGCCACGATATCTGGACAGGGAGGTCAACGATCTTC | CASSHDIWTGRSTIF
. | TRBJ2-1 | TRBV2 | . | TGTGCCAGCAGGCAGGGATACAATGAGCAGTTCTTC | CASRQGYNEQFF
. | TRBJ2-3 | TRBV27 | TRBD1 | TGTGCCAGCAGTTCCCGAAGCGACAGGGCCCTGACGAGCACAGATACGCAGTATTTT | CASSSRSDRALTSTDTQYF
few | TRBJ2-1 | TRBV2 | . | TGTGCCAGCAGTGACGTCATAGGGACCTCCTACAATGAGCAGTTCTTC | CASSDVIGTSYNEQFF
. | TRBJ1-5 | TRBV6-1 | TRBD1 | TGTGCCAGCAGGACAGGGGGTCGGGTTCAGCCCCAGCATTTT | CASRTGGRVQPQHF
. | TRBJ1-1 | TRBV6-5 | . | TGTGCCAGCAGTTACGAGTCTGACACTGAAGCTTTCTTT | CASSYESDTEAFF
few | TRBJ1-1 | TRBV29-1 | TRBD1 | TGCAGCGGCCACGGGACAGGGGGTAACACTGAAGCTTTCTTT | CSGHGTGGNTEAFF
. | TRBJ1-1 | TRBV6-1 | . | TGTGCCAGCAGGCTGTTTAGCACTGAAGCTTTCTTT | CASRLFSTEAFF
. | TRBJ2-1 | TRBV6-5 | . | TGTGCCAGCAGTTACTCGCCCCGGAGCGGACCGTCGGAGCAGCTCTTC | CASSYSPRSGPSEQLF
. | TRBJ2-1 | TRBV10-3 | . | TGTGCCATCAGTGAGTCCTCGCGGACTCCCAACAATGAGCAGTTCTTC | CAISESSRTPNNEQFF
. | TRBJ2-1 | TRBV6-5 | . | TGTGCCAGCGGTCAAACCCTGGGACATGAGCAGTTCTTC | CASGQTLGHEQFF
. | TRBJ1-2 | TRBV5-1 | TRBD1 | TGCGCCAGCAGCGTTGGGGGCAGGGGGCATTATGGCTACACCTTC | CASSVGGRGHYGYTF
. | TRBJ2-1 | TRBV2 | . | TGTGCCAGCAGTAAGGAAAGCTCCTACAATGAGCAGTTCTTC | CASSKESSYNEQFF
once | TRBJ2-1 | TRBV9 | . | TGTGCCAGCAGCGTTACTCATGGTACGAGCTCCTACAATGAGCAGTTCTTC | CASSVTHGTSSYNEQFF
. | TRBJ1-2 | TRBV6-1 | . | TGTGCCAGCATCCCAGGGACGAGCCCTAACTATGGCTACACCTTC | CASIPGTSPNYGYTF
. | TRBJ2-5 | TRBV7-2 | . | TGTGCCAGCAGCGCCCTCCAAGAGACCCAGTACTTC | CASSALQETQYF
. | TRBJ2-2 | TRBV7-3 | TRBD2 | TGTGCCAGCTCCGGGGGGACCGGGGAGCTGTTTTTT | CASSGGTGELFF
. | TRBJ2-5 | TRBV9 | . | TGTGCCAGCAGCGACCAAGAGACCCAGTACTTC | CASSDQETQYF
. | TRBJ2-2 | TRBV9 | . | TGTGCCAGCAGCGTAGCTGTGTGGAGGGAACACGGGGAGCTGTTTTTT | CASSVAVWREHGELFF
. | TRBJ1-1 | TRBV7-6 | . | TGTGCCAGCAGCTTAGACAGGGTAGACACTGAAGCTTTCTTT | CASSLDRVDTEAFF
. | TRBJ2-2 | TRBV4-3 | . | TGCGCCAGCAGCCAAGAGAGAAACACCGGGGAGCTGTTTTTT | CASSQERNTGELFF
once | TRBJ2-2 | TRBV19 | . | TGTGCCAGTAGTATAGTGGGGCCCGGGGAGCTGTTTTTT | CASSIVGPGELFF
. | TRBJ1-2 | TRBV5-1 | . | TGCGCCAGCAGCTTGGGCGGGGCCCCTAACTATGGCTACACCTTC | CASSLGGAPNYGYTF
. | TRBJ1-2 | TRBV5-5 | . | TGTGCCAGCAGCTTGGGGGCCCTAAGGAACTATGGCTACACCTTC | CASSLGALRNYGYTF
. | TRBJ2-5 | TRBV28 | . | TGTGCCAGCAGTAATGGTGGGAGGATCCAAGAGACCCAGTACTTC | CASSNGGRIQETQYF
once | TRBJ1-3 | TRBV6-1 | . | TGTGCCAGCAGTGGAGACAGGTTCGTCTCTGGAAACACCATATATTTT | CASSGDRFVSGNTIYF
. | TRBJ1-1 | TRBV5-4 | . | TGTGCCAGCAGCTTGGGGGCCGACAGTTACACTGAAGCTTTCTTT | CASSLGADSYTEAFF
. | TRBJ1-1 | TRBV9 | TRBD1 | TGTGCCAGCAGCGTATCTGGGACAGGGATCACTGAAGCTTTCTTT | CASSVSGTGITEAFF
. | TRBJ2-1 | TRBV4-2 | . | TGTGCCAGCAGCCCCTCGGGAACAAGCCTCGGCAATGAGCAGTTCTTC | CASSPSGTSLGNEQFF
. | TRBJ1-5 | TRBV9 | . | TGTGCCAGCAGCGTTGGTCCGGTAGAAACGGCCCAGCATTTT | CASSVGPVETAQHF
. | TRBJ1-2 | TRBV2 | TRBD1 | TGTGCCAGCAGGTGGGACAGGGACCACTTC | CASRWDRDHF
few | TRBJ1-2 | TRBV9 | TRBD1 | TGTGCCAGCAGCGGGACAGGGGGCTCATATGGCTACACCTTC | CASSGTGGSYGYTF
. | TRBJ2-1 | TRBV19 | TRBD1 | TGTGCCAGTAGTGTCTCAGGGGGCCCCTACAATGAGCAGTTCTTC | CASSVSGGPYNEQFF
few | TRBJ1-6 | TRBV28 | . | TGTGCCAGCAGTCAGATTCGGGCCGAGAATAATTCACCCCTCCACTTT | CASSQIRAENNSPLHF
few | TRBJ1-6 | TRBV6-4 | TRBD1 | TGTGCCAGCAGTGAACAGGGGCTTATGGGGTCACCCCTCCACTTT | CASSEQGLMGSPLHF
. | TRBJ2-3 | TRBV7-2 | . | TGTGCCAGCAGCTTTTCTGTGGAGAGCACAGATACGCAGTATTTT | CASSFSVESTDTQYF
. | TRBJ1-2 | TRBV7-9 | TRBD1 | TGTGCCAGCAGCCAAAAGGACAGGGGGGATTTTGGCTACACCTTC | CASSQKDRGDFGYTF
. | TRBJ2-3 | TRBV6-1 | . | TGTGCCAGCAGTGATCTGCAGGTTACGCAGTATTTT | CASSDLQVTQYF
. | TRBJ1-2 | TRBV19 | . | TGTGCCAGTAGTCTTCGGAGGGGGGAGGGGTATGGCTACACCTTC | CASSLRRGEGYGYTF
. | TRBJ1-4 | TRBV5-8 | TRBD1 | TGTGCCAGCAGCTCCGGGACAGGCGATGAAAAACTGTTTTTT | CASSSGTGDEKLFF
. | TRBJ1-2 | TRBV19 | . | TGTGCCAGTAGTATAGACACAACTAACTATGGCTACACCTTC | CASSIDTTNYGYTF
few | TRBJ1-1 | TRBV10-3 | . | TGTGCCATCAGAGGAGCACTGACAGGTACTGAAGCTTTCTTT | CAIRGALTGTEAFF
. | TRBJ1-2 | TRBV7-6 | TRBD1 | TGTGCCAGCAGCTCCCCGGGACAGGGTGGGGGCTACACCTTC | CASSSPGQGGGYTF
. | TRBJ1-1 | TRBV5-1 | TRBD1 | TGCGCCAGCCATCCTCAGACAGGGTTCAACACTGAAGCTTTCTTT | CASHPQTGFNTEAFF
. | TRBJ1-2 | TRBV6-5 | TRBD1 | TGTGCCAGCAGCCGCGGACAGGGCCATGGCTACACCTTC | CASSRGQGHGYTF
. | TRBJ2-5 | TRBV5-1 | TRBD1 | TGCGCCAGCAGTTTCGTCGGACAGGGTCAAGAGACCCAGTACTTC | CASSFVGQGQETQYF
. | TRBJ1-6 | TRBV7-2 | TRBD1 | TGTGCCAGCAGCTATGGGACAGGGAATTCACCCCTCCACTTT | CASSYGTGNSPLHF
once | TRBJ2-6 | TRBV19 | . | TGTGCCAGTCGGCCACCCGGCGGGGCCAACGTCCTGACTTTC | CASRPPGGANVLTF
. | TRBJ1-5 | TRBV12-5 | . | TGTGCTAGTGGTTGGGGGGTTAGCAATCAGCCCCAGCATTTT | CASGWGVSNQPQHF
. | TRBJ1-6 | TRBV2 | TRBD1 | TGTGCCAGCAGTGAAGCAGGCGGGACAGGGTTTAATTCACCCCTCCACTTT | CASSEAGGTGFNSPLHF
. | TRBJ1-5 | TRBV19 | TRBD1 | TGTGCCAGTAGTAGCCCACCGGGACAGAACTATCAGCCCCAGCATTTT | CASSSPPGQNYQPQHF
. | TRBJ2-3 | TRBV2 | . | TGTGCCAACCAAGGACGGCAAAGCACAGATACGCAGTATTTT | CANQGRQSTDTQYF
. | TRBJ1-6 | TRBV6-5 | . | TGTGCCAGCAGACCCGGGCAATCACCCCTCCACTTT | CASRPGQSPLHF
few | TRBJ1-6 | TRBV27 | . | TGTGCCAGCAGTTCTCCGAGCTCCTATAATTCACCCCTCCACTTT | CASSSPSSYNSPLHF
. | TRBJ1-2 | TRBV6-5 | TRBD1 | TGTGCCAGCAGGACAGGGACTTATGGCTACACCTTC | CASRTGTYGYTF